The clone carrying this TCR beta chain was observed once. Per the original data handling: Reference gene primer amplification gave estimated nucleated cell counts. Here immunoSEQ multiplex PCR was the method, and the copy in TCRdb shows in-frame clones only, minus some. The DNA was the basis for D and trimming; V, J and clone size are from that table. The sample carries 120,000 or so clones, approximately 89% recorded once. Trimming pared 1 base from V and 4 bases from J, leaving 4 bases between. Looked up from germline, CDR1 is LGHDT and CDR2 is YNNKEL (reference sequence). This CDR3 has 12 amino acids. This entry belongs to a study of blood T cell repertoires in COVID-19.

The chain carries TRBV3-1 (or the pseudogene TRBV3-2) and TRBJ1-2; D not resolved. The sequence was obtained from a woman in her sixties or seventies with acute or convalescent COVID-19. Sequences were obtained from peripheral blood. CDR3 coding DNA: TGTGCCAGCAGCCAAGTCCTCTATGGCTACACCTTC. Translation: CASSQVLYGYTF.